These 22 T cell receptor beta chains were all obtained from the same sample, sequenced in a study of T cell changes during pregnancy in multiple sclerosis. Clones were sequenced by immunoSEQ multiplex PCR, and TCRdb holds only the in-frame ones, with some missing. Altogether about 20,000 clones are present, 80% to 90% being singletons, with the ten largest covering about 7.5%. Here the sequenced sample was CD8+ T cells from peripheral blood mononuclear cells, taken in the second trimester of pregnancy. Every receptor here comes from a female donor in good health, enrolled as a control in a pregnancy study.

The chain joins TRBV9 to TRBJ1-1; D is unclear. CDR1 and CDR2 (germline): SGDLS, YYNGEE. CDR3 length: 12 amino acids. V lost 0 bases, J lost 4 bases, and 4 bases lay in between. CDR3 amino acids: CASSVGGTEAFF. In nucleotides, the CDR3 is TGTGCCAGCAGCGTAGGAGGCACTGAAGCTTTCTTT.

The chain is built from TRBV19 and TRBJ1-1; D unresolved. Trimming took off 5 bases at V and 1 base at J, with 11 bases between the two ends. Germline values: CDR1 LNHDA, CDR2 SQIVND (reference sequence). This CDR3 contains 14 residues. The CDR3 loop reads CASSPSATNTEAFF. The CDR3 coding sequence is TGTGCCAGTAGTCCCAGTGCAACGAACACTGAAGCTTTCTTT.

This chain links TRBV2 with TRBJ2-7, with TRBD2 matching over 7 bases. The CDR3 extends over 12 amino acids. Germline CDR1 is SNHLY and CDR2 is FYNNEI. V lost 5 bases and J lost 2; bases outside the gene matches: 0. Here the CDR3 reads CASSLAAYEQYF. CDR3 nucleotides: TGTGCCAGCAGTCTAGCGGCCTACGAGCAGTACTTC.

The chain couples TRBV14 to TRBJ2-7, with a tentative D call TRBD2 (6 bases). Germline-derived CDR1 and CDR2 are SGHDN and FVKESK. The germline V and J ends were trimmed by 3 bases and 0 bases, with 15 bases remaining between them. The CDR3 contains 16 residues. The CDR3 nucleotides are TGTGCCAGCAGCCAGGAAATAGCGGCCAGCTCCTACGAGCAGTACTTC. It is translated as CASSQEIAASSYEQYF.

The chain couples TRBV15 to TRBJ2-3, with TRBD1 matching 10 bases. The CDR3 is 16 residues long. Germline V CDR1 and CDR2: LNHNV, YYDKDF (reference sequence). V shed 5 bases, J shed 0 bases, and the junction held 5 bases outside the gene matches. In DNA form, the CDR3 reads TGTGCCACCAGCGCACCGGGACAGGGGAGCACAGATACGCAGTATTTT. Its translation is CATSAPGQGSTDTQYF.

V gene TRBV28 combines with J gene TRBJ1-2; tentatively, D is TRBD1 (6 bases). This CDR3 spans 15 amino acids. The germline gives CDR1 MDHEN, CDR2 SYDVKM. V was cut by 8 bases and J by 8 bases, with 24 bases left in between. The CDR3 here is CASVLPGALTGGYTF. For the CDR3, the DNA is TGTGCCAGCGTTTTACCAGGGGCTTTAACAGGGGGCTACACCTTC.

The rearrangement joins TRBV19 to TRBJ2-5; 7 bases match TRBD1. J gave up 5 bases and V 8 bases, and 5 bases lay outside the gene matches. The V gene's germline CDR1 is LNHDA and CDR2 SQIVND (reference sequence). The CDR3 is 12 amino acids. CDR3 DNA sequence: TGTGCCAGTGGCAGGGGGATGGAGACCCAGTACTTC. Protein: CASGRGMETQYF.

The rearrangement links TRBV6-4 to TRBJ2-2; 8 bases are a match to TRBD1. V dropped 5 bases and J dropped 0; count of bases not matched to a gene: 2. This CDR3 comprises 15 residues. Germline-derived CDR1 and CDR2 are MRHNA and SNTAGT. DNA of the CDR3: TGTGCCAGCAGTTTGACAGGGGCGAACACCGGGGAGCTGTTTTTT. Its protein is CASSLTGANTGELFF.

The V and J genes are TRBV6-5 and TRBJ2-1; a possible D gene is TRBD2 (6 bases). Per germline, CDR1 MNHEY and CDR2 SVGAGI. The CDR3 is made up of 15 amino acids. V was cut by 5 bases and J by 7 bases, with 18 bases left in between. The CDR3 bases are TGTGCCAGCAGTCCTTACGGGGGACGGCCTAATGAGCAGTTCTTC. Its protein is CASSPYGGRPNEQFF.

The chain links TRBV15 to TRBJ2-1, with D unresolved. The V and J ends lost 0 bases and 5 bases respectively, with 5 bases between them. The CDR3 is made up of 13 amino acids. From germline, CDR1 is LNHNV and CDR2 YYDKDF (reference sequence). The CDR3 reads CATSRDTDNEQFF. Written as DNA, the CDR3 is TGTGCCACCAGCAGAGATACGGACAATGAGCAGTTCTTC.

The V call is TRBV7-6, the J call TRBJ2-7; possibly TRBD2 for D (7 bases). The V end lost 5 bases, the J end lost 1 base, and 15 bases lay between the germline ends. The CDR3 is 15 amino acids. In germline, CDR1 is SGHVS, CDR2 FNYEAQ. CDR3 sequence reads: CASSGGGHKSYEQYF. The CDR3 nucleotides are TGTGCCAGCAGCGGGGGGGGACACAAATCCTACGAGCAGTACTTC.

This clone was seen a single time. The CDR3 DNA reads TGTGCCAGCAGTTTGGCCTCCCTCTACGAGCAGTACTTC. Amino acids: CASSLASLYEQYF. The V gene is TRBV6-5, the J gene TRBJ2-7; unclear D gene. This CDR3 contains 13 residues. The V gene lost 4 bases and the J gene lost 3 bases, with 10 bases spanning the gap. Germline CDR1 is MNHEY and CDR2 is SVGAGI.

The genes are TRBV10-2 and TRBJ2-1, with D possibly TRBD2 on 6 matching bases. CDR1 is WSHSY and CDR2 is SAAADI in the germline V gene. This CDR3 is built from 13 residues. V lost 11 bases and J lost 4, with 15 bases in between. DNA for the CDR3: TGCGCCGTAACCCGGGACTCTTACAATGAGCAGTTCTTC. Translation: CAVTRDSYNEQFF.

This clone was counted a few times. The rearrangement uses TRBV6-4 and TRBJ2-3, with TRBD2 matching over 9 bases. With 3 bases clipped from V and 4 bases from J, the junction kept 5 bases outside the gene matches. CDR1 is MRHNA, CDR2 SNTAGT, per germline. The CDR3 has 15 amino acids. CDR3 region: CASSESGGRADTQYF. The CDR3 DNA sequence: TGTGCCAGCAGTGAGAGCGGGGGGCGCGCAGATACGCAGTATTTT.

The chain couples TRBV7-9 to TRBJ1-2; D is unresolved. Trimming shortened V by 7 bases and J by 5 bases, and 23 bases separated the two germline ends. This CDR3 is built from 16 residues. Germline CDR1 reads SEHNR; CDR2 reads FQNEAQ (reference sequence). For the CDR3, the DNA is TGTGCCAGCACCAATATCGCTTTTGACACGTCTTATGGCTACACCTTC. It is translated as CASTNIAFDTSYGYTF.

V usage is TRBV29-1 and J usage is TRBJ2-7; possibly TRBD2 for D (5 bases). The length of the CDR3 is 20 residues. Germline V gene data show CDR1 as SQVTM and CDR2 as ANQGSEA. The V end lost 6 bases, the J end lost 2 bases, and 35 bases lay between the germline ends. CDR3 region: CSVVGPSVTNTSTLPYEQYF. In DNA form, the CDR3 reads TGCAGCGTCGTTGGCCCCAGCGTAACCAATACTAGTACCCTACCCTACGAGCAGTACTTC.

CDR3 protein: CASSLAAGQYNSPLHF. CDR3 bases: TGTGCCAGCAGCTTGGCTGCGGGCCAATATAATTCACCCCTCCACTTT. The rearrangement joins TRBV5-6 to TRBJ1-6; D remains unclear. Deletions cut 0 bases from V and 4 bases from J, with 11 bases between. The CDR3 is 16 amino acids. Germline V gene sequence: CDR1 SGHDT, CDR2 YYEEEE. The full variable domain, completed using reference TRBV5-6 and TRBJ1-6, is DAGVTQSPTHLIKTRGQQVTLRCSPKSGHDTVSWYQQALGQGPQFIFQYYEEEERQRGNFPDRFSGHQFPNYSSELNVNALLLGDSALYLCASSLAAGQYNSPLHFGNGTRLTVT.

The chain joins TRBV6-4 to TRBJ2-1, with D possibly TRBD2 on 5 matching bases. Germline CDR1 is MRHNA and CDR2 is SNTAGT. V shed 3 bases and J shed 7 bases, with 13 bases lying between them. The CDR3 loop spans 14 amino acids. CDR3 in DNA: TGTGCCAGCAGTGATTTGGTAGGAGGAAATGAGCAGTTCTTC. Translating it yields CASSDLVGGNEQFF.

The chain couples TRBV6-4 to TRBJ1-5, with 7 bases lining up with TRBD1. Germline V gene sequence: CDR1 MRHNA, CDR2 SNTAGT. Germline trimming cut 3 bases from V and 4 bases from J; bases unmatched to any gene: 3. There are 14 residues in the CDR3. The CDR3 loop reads CASSDGTANQPQHF. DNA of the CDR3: TGTGCCAGCAGTGATGGGACAGCAAATCAGCCCCAGCATTTT.

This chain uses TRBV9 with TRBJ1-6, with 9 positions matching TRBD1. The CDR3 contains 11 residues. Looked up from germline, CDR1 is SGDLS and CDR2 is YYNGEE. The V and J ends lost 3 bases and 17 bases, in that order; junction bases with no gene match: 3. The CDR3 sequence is CASSGGQGVHF. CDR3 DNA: TGTGCCAGCAGCGGGGGACAGGGCGTCCACTTT.

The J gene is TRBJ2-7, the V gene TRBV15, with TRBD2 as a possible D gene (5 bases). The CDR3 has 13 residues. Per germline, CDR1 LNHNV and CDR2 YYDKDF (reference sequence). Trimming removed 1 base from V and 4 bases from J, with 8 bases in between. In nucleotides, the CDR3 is TGTGCCACCAGCAGAGCGGGGAGATACGAGCAGTACTTC. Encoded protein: CATSRAGRYEQYF.

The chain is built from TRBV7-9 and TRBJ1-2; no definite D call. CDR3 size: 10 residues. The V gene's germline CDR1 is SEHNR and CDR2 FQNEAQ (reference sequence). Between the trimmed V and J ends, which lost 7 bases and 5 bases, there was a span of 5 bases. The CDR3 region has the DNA TGTGCCAGCACCATGTATGGCTACACCTTC. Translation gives CASTMYGYTF.